The 21 T cell receptor beta chains in this list originate from one sample, sequenced in a study of cytomegalovirus exposure and HLA in healthy donors. The primer mix had 60 Vbeta and 13 Jbeta primers. Sequencing was performed with immunoSEQ multiplex PCR; in TCRdb, only in-frame clones are kept and a portion is missing. The table shows tens of thousands of clones, with around 80% occurring only once. Sequenced material: PBMCs. These receptor sequences come from a man aged 50 to 59 in good health and CMV-seropositive.

This chain joins TRBV9 and TRBJ1-1; 7 positions agree with TRBD1. The ends lost 0 bases at V and 1 base at J; junction bases unmatched: 3. Germline-derived CDR1 and CDR2 are SGDLS and YYNGEE. This CDR3 has 15 amino acids. The CDR3 nucleotides are TGTGCCAGCAGCGTAGAGGGACAGACGAACACTGAAGCTTTCTTT. Its translation is CASSVEGQTNTEAFF.

The chain recombines TRBV5-5 with TRBJ2-7; no definite D call. The CDR3 length is 11 residues. Germline loops: CDR1 SGHKS, CDR2 YYEKEE (reference sequence). With 0 bases removed from V and 7 bases from J, the gap between germline ends came to 5 bases. The CDR3 nucleotides read TGTGCCAGCAGCTTGGCGGGTGAGCAGTACTTC. It encodes CASSLAGEQYF.

This clone was seen a handful of times. The V call is TRBV27, the J call TRBJ2-7; 10 bases align to TRBD1. The CDR3 runs 14 residues. Trimming cost V 4 bases and J 3 bases; bases outside gene matches: 3. Germline V gene sequence: CDR1 MNHEY, CDR2 SMNVEV (reference sequence). DNA for the CDR3: TGTGCCAGCAGTTCCGGACAGGGGGACTACGAGCAGTACTTC. It translates to CASSSGQGDYEQYF.

The CDR3 region is CASSDTVGPQHF. CDR3 DNA sequence: TGTGCCAGCAGCGATACCGTCGGTCCCCAGCATTTT. J is TRBJ1-5 and V is TRBV5-4; no firm D call. This CDR3 region has 12 residues. V lost 4 bases and J lost 10, with 12 bases in between. CDR1 is SGHNT and CDR2 is YYREEE in the germline V gene (reference sequence).

The DNA of the CDR3 is TGTGCCAGCAGTGAAAGGCCTAGCGGGGAGACCCAGTACTTC. Its translation is CASSERPSGETQYF. The chain links TRBV2 to TRBJ2-5, with 8 bases identical to TRBD2. Germline CDR1 reads SNHLY; CDR2 reads FYNNEI. This CDR3 is 14 amino acids long. V lost 2 bases and J lost 5; bases outside the gene matches: 4.

The chain recombines TRBV30 with TRBJ2-2; the match to TRBD2 covers 7 bases. The germline CDR1 and CDR2 sequences are GTSNPN and SVGIG (reference sequence). V was pared by 0 bases and J by 6 bases, with 1 base of the junction left unmatched. The CDR3 extends over 13 amino acids. The CDR3 nucleotides are TGTGCCTGGAGTGTGACTAGCCCCGGGGAGCTGTTTTTT. It encodes CAWSVTSPGELFF.

V usage is TRBV7-9 and J usage is TRBJ2-2, with D tentatively TRBD1 (6 bases). V shed 5 bases and J shed 0 bases, with 13 bases lying between them. Germline V CDR1 and CDR2: SEHNR, FQNEAQ (reference sequence). The CDR3 covers 16 residues. As DNA, the CDR3 is TGTGCCAGCAGCCCCCCTGGGGGCCCGAACACCGGGGAGCTGTTTTTT. As protein: CASSPPGGPNTGELFF.

The J gene is TRBJ1-2, the V gene TRBV11-2; no definite D call. This CDR3 contains 13 residues. Germline V lookup: CDR1 SGHAT, CDR2 FQNNGV. V lost 0 bases, J lost 2 bases, and 4 bases lay in between. The DNA of the CDR3 is TGTGCCAGCAGCTTAGAACAGAACTATGGCTACACCTTC. Its translation: CASSLEQNYGYTF.

This clone has just a few counts. Other nucleotide sequences from this sample produce the same CDR3. J is TRBJ2-1 and V is TRBV19; 7 bases are shared with TRBD1. The CDR3 is 15 amino acids. Germline V gene sequence: CDR1 LNHDA, CDR2 SQIVND (reference sequence). With 6 bases clipped from V and 0 bases from J, the junction kept 5 bases outside the gene matches. CDR3 residues: CASRPTGSSYNEQFF. The CDR3 coding sequence is TGTGCCAGTAGGCCGACAGGGAGCTCCTACAATGAGCAGTTCTTC.

The chain combines TRBV4-3 with TRBJ2-3, with 7 positions matching TRBD1. After removal of 0 bases from V and 2 bases from J, the junction contained 2 bases not matched to a gene. This CDR3 region has 15 residues. Germline-derived CDR1 and CDR2 are LGHNA and YSLEER. In nucleotides, the CDR3 is TGCGCCAGCAGCCAAGACAGGGGGAACACAGATACGCAGTATTTT. Its translation: CASSQDRGNTDTQYF.

The chain carries TRBV2 and TRBJ2-3, with D tentatively TRBD1 (6 bases). From germline, CDR1 is SNHLY and CDR2 FYNNEI. The CDR3 is made up of 14 amino acids. Deletions cut 6 bases from V and 6 bases from J, with 16 bases between. Here the CDR3 reads CASRVQGGVDTQYF. The CDR3 bases are TGTGCCAGCAGGGTACAGGGTGGTGTGGATACGCAGTATTTT.

The rearrangement joins TRBV11-1 to TRBJ1-4; D is ambiguous. The CDR3 runs 14 residues. Deletions cut 9 bases from V and 5 bases from J, with 16 bases between. From germline, CDR1 is SGHAT and CDR2 FQDESV (reference sequence). The CDR3 DNA follows: TGTGCCAGGGGAATCGCCGGGAGGAATGAAAAACTGTTTTTT. It is translated as CARGIAGRNEKLFF.

V and J are TRBV7-9 and TRBJ2-5, with 8 positions matching TRBD1. The CDR3 contains 15 residues. The V segment lost 1 base and the J segment 5 bases; nucleotides outside the gene matches: 6. CDR1 is SEHNR, CDR2 FQNEAQ, per germline (reference sequence). Here the CDR3 reads CASSLDVTGEETQYF. CDR3 nucleotides: TGTGCCAGCAGCTTAGACGTGACAGGGGAGGAGACCCAGTACTTC.

V and J are TRBV15 and TRBJ2-5; D possibly corresponds to TRBD2 (6 bases). V gave up 0 bases and J gave up 5 bases, with 13 bases separating them. Germline V lookup: CDR1 LNHNV, CDR2 YYDKDF (reference sequence). This CDR3 contains 15 residues. The CDR3 protein is CATSRDRGRTETQYF. CDR3 sequence (DNA): TGTGCCACCAGCAGAGACCGGGGGAGAACCGAGACCCAGTACTTC. Supplemented by reference TRBV15 and TRBJ2-5, the full variable domain reads DAMVIQNPRYQVTQFGKPVTLSCSQTLNHNVMYWYQQKSSQAPKLLFHYYDKDFNNEADTPDNFQSRRPNTSFCFLDIRSPGLGDTAMYLCATSRDRGRTETQYFGPGTRLLVL.

The chain carries TRBV5-1 and TRBJ1-1, with a tentative D call TRBD1 (5 bases). The germline gives CDR1 SGHRS, CDR2 YFSETQ. The CDR3 has 15 residues. Trimming took 4 bases from V and 3 from J, leaving 16 bases between them. The CDR3: CASSLGHGGDTEAFF. Here the CDR3 DNA reads TGCGCCAGCAGCCTTGGCCACGGAGGGGACACTGAAGCTTTCTTT.

This clone was seen a single time. The chain combines TRBV9 with TRBJ2-2; tentatively, D is TRBD1 (6 bases). In germline, CDR1 is SGDLS, CDR2 YYNGEE. The CDR3 is 16 amino acids. Trimming removed 6 bases from V and 0 bases from J, with 15 bases in between. The CDR3 DNA sequence: TGTGCCAGCACCAACGAGCGGACAGCGAACACCGGGGAGCTGTTTTTT. This translates into CASTNERTANTGELFF.

This sequence joins TRBV7-9 and TRBJ2-3; D perhaps matches TRBD2 (5 bases). Germline V CDR1 and CDR2: SEHNR, FQNEAQ (reference sequence). V was trimmed by 4 bases and J by 3 bases, leaving 8 bases between them. The CDR3 is made up of 13 amino acids. CDR3 residues: CASSSRETDTQYF. CDR3 nucleotide sequence: TGTGCCAGCAGCTCGAGGGAAACAGATACGCAGTATTTT.

In this sample, this clone turned up a few times. J is TRBJ1-1 and V is TRBV6-5, with 8 bases aligning to TRBD1. Trimming removed 9 bases from V and 5 bases from J; junction bases left unmatched: 2. The CDR3 extends over 11 amino acids. Germline lookup yields CDR1 MNHEY and CDR2 SVGAGI. DNA for the CDR3: TGTGCCAGTCGACAGGGGACTGAAGCTTTCTTT. This sequence encodes CASRQGTEAFF.

The chain is built from TRBV19 and TRBJ2-7, with TRBD2 matching over 9 bases. J was trimmed by 3 bases and V by 6 bases; bases with no gene match: 12. The CDR3 has 16 residues. Germline V gene lookup returns CDR1 LNHDA and CDR2 SQIVND (reference sequence). The CDR3: CASRPRGTSQGYEQYF. The CDR3 DNA reads TGTGCCAGTAGACCAAGGGGGACTAGCCAAGGCTACGAGCAGTACTTC.

Points on this clone: The junction shows a germline mismatch at one end, possibly a read error. The gene calls are TRBV7-9 and TRBJ2-1, with 12 bases fitting TRBD2. Germline lookup yields CDR1 SEHNR and CDR2 FQNEAQ (reference sequence). The CDR3 spans 17 residues. The CDR3 loop is CSSSQMGLAGLYNEQFF. The CDR3, as DNA: TGTTCCAGCAGCCAAATGGGACTAGCGGGCCTCTACAATGAGCAGTTCTTC. The variable domain in full, completed from reference TRBV7-9 and TRBJ2-1, reads DTGVSQNPRHKITKRGQNVTFRCDPISEHNRLYWYRQTLGQGPEFLTYFQNEAQLEKSRLLSDRFSAERPKGSFSTLEIQRTEQGDSAMYLCSSSQMGLAGLYNEQFFGPGTRLTVL.

The chain combines TRBV6-5 with TRBJ2-5, with D possibly matching TRBD2 (6 bases). The CDR3 loop spans 14 amino acids. Trimming pared 6 bases from V and 3 bases from J, leaving 14 bases between. Germline V gives CDR1 MNHEY, CDR2 SVGAGI. For the CDR3, the DNA is TGTGCCAGCAGGAATCGGGGCGGGAAAGAGACCCAGTACTTC. It specifies CASRNRGGKETQYF.